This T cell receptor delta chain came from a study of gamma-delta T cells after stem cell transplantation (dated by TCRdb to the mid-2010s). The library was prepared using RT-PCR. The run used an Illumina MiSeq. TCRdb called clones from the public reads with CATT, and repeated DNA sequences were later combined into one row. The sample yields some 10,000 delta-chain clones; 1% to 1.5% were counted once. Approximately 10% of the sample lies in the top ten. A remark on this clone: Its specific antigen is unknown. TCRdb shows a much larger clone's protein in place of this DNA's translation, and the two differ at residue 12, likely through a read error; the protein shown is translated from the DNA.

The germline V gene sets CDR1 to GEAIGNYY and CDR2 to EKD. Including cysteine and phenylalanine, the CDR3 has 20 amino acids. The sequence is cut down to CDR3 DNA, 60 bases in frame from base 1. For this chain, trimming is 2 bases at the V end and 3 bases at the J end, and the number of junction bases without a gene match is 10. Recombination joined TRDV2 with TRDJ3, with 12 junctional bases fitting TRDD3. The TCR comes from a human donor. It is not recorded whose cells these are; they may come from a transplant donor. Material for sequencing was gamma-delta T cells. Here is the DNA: TGTGCCTGTGACAAGGCTGGGGGATACGATGGCTACTGGGACACCCGACAGATGTTTTTC. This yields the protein CACDKAGGYDGYWDTRQMFF.